One TCR beta chain is described in this entry. Antigen specificity is unknown. Assay used: immunoSEQ multiplex PCR; TCRdb lists only in-frame clones, some missing. The repertoire includes 45,000 to 65,000 clones, around nine tenths of them detected once, and under 8% sits in the top ten. This sample was included in a study of OX40 agonist ivuxolimab in advanced cancers. Turning to the study itself: An anti-OX40 (CD134) antibody with agonistic activity, ivuxolimab, was administered to patients. Of mixed ages from about 20 to 80 and averaging about 65 years, the group was roughly 85% male. Study-level findings and limits: Average numbers of expanded clones were greater in CD8+ T cells than in CD4+.

Blood got drawn at baseline, again on cycle 4 day 1, and then on cycle 7 day 1. The CDR3 has 13 amino acids. CDR1 and CDR2 from the germline V gene are SGHAT and FQNNGV. Trimming stripped 6 bases from V and 1 base from J, with 9 bases between. This sequence was found in an adult with an advanced solid tumor such as melanoma, head and neck, liver or kidney cancer. Sample: CD4+ or CD8+ T cells sorted from blood, taken in a trial of the OX40 agonist ivuxolimab. This chain links TRBV11-2 with TRBJ1-1, with D possibly being TRBD1 (6 bases). DNA of the CDR3: TGTGCCAGCAGGAGGGGACAGAACACTGAAGCTTTCTTT. Its protein product is CASRRGQNTEAFF.